A single sample is the source of the 24 T cell receptor beta chains below, sequenced in a study of CD8 T cells in Susac syndrome. Random hexamers primed reverse transcription of 0.5 to 1 ug RNA. TCRdb re-called the immunoSEQ multiplex PCR reads through MiXCR, storing one row per CDR3 protein. Among 120,000 or so distinct CDR3 sequences, about 95% were seen once, and the ten largest hold roughly 0.29%. Sequencing was done on a sample of CD8+ T cells from PBMCs. The receptors derive from a human donor with Susac syndrome.

This sequence joins TRBV2 and TRBJ2-7; TRBD2 is a possible D gene (6 bases). The CDR3 totals 11 residues. Trimming stripped 8 bases from V and 9 bases from J, with 14 bases between. Germline-derived CDR1 and CDR2 are SNHLY and FYNNEI. The CDR3 region is CASLGGAPQYF. The DNA of the CDR3 is TGTGCCAGCCTAGGAGGGGCTCCGCAGTACTTC.

V gene TRBV7-2 combines with J gene TRBJ2-7, with D unclear. The CDR3 runs to 14 residues. Trimming removed 1 base at V and 0 bases at J, with 7 bases between. CDR1 and CDR2 from the germline V gene are SGHTA and FQGNSA. The CDR3, as DNA: TGTGCCAGCAGCTTAGAATCTAGCTCCTACGAGCAGTACTTC. It yields the protein CASSLESSSYEQYF. Looking up the rest from reference TRBV7-2 and TRBJ2-7 gives the full variable domain: GAGVSQSPSNKVTEKGKDVELRCDPISGHTALYWYRQSLGQGLEFLIYFQGNSAPDKSGLPSDRFSAERTGGSVSTLTIQRTQQEDSAVYLCASSLESSSYEQYFGPGTRLTVT.

The chain employs TRBV4-1 and TRBJ2-1, with a weak D call TRBD2 (6 bases). This CDR3 has 15 residues. Germline-derived CDR1 and CDR2 are MGHRA and YSYEKL. V was clipped by 4 bases and J by 5 bases, with 15 bases between them. The CDR3 reads CASSRDLGGNNEQFF. The CDR3 nucleotides read TGCGCCAGCAGCCGCGATCTCGGGGGTAACAATGAGCAGTTCTTC.

The V call is TRBV24-1, the J call TRBJ1-5, with unresolved D. This CDR3 is built from 15 residues. CDR1 and CDR2 (germline): KGHDR, SFDVKD. V lost 2 bases and J lost 0, with 7 bases in between. CDR3 in amino acids: CATSDSRYSNQPQHF. In DNA form, the CDR3 reads TGTGCCACCAGTGATTCCCGATATAGCAATCAGCCCCAGCATTTT.

This clonotype appeared once. The J gene is TRBJ2-7, the V gene TRBV27; 7 bases align to TRBD1. The trim removed 8 bases at V and 5 bases at J, leaving 9 bases unmatched. The CDR3 has 13 amino acids. CDR1 MNHEY and CDR2 SMNVEV come from the germline V gene (reference sequence). CDR3 sequence (DNA): TGTGCCAGCGCCGTCACAGGGGACCACGAGCAGTACTTC. This gives the protein CASAVTGDHEQYF.

The table lists this clonotype with a count of one. J is TRBJ2-7 and V is TRBV4-1; D might be TRBD2 (5 bases). Germline CDR1 MGHRA, CDR2 YSYEKL. The CDR3 sequence is 14 residues long. Deletions cut 4 bases from V and 3 bases from J, with 13 bases between. CDR3 in DNA: TGCGCCAGCAGCCCGGTCGTCGGGGACTACGAGCAGTACTTC. This gives the protein CASSPVVGDYEQYF.

The rearrangement links TRBV14 to TRBJ1-2, with unresolved D. The CDR3 is 14 amino acids. V was pared by 1 base and J by 2 bases, with 8 bases between. Germline CDR1 is SGHDN and CDR2 is FVKESK. CDR3 DNA sequence: TGTGCCAGCAGCCAAGTCGGCCTGAACTATGGCTACACCTTC. This translates into CASSQVGLNYGYTF.

This clonotype occurred once. The chain links TRBV11-2 to TRBJ2-7; 7 positions match TRBD1. Germline V gene lookup returns CDR1 SGHAT and CDR2 FQNNGV. This CDR3 comprises 15 residues. V dropped 7 bases and J dropped 2; count of bases not matched to a gene: 11. The CDR3, as DNA: TGTGCCAGCACCCTGACGGACAGGCTTACCTACGAGCAGTACTTC. Residues: CASTLTDRLTYEQYF.

The genes are TRBV9 and TRBJ2-7, with D perhaps being TRBD1 or TRBD2 (5 bases each). The CDR3 covers 14 residues. The V gene's germline CDR1 is SGDLS and CDR2 YYNGEE. The V and J ends lost 4 bases and 2 bases respectively, with 13 bases between them. The CDR3 reads CASSSSGAAYEQYF. As DNA, the CDR3 is TGTGCCAGCAGCTCATCCGGGGCGGCCTACGAGCAGTACTTC. Full variable domain (outside the CDR3, taken from reference TRBV9 and TRBJ2-7): DSGVTQTPKHLITATGQRVTLRCSPRSGDLSVYWYQQSLDQGLQFLIQYYNGEERAKGNILERFSAQQFPDLHSELNLSSLELGDSALYFCASSSSGAAYEQYFGPGTRLTVT.

CDR3 sequence (DNA): TGCAGTGCTAGAGGGGGACTAGCGGATTCCTACAATGAGCAGTTCTTC. Its translation: CSARGGLADSYNEQFF. This chain uses TRBV20-1 with TRBJ2-1, with 11 bases fitting TRBD2. The CDR3 is 16 amino acids. Germline values: CDR1 DFQATT, CDR2 SNEGSKA (reference sequence). V was clipped by 1 base and J by 1 base; unmatched bases: 3.

J is TRBJ1-4 and V is TRBV6-5; TRBD1 might be the D (6 bases). Germline V CDR1 and CDR2: MNHEY, SVGAGI. Trimming shortened V by 7 bases and J by 7 bases, and 16 bases separated the two germline ends. This CDR3 is 14 amino acids long. The CDR3, as DNA: TGTGCCAGCACCCCGGGGGGGGCCGGTGAAAAACTGTTTTTT. Translation gives CASTPGGAGEKLFF.

V usage is TRBV30 and J usage is TRBJ1-1; tentatively, D is TRBD1 (6 bases). The CDR3 loop spans 13 amino acids. Germline loops: CDR1 GTSNPN, CDR2 SVGIG (reference sequence). Trimming left V 4 bases short and J 5 bases short, with 14 bases between. CDR3: CAWNWGAGTEAFF. CDR3 bases: TGTGCCTGGAATTGGGGGGCTGGGACTGAAGCTTTCTTT.

The chain combines TRBV4-2 with TRBJ2-5, with 8 bases fitting TRBD2. Trimming took 0 bases from V and 2 from J; bases not matched to a gene: 2. The CDR3 consists of 15 residues. Per the germline V gene, CDR1 is LGHNA and CDR2 is YNFKEQ. CDR3 coding DNA: TGTGCCAGCAGCCAAGAGGCGGGGGGTCAAGAGACCCAGTACTTC. Protein: CASSQEAGGQETQYF.

The chain is built from TRBV30 and TRBJ1-6, with a tentative D call TRBD1 (5 bases). Germline-derived CDR1 and CDR2 are GTSNPN and SVGIG (reference sequence). V lost 1 base and J lost 10, with 17 bases in between. This CDR3 contains 15 residues. CDR3 amino acids: CAWSDHGEGQSPLHF. CDR3 sequence (DNA): TGTGCCTGGAGTGACCACGGGGAGGGGCAATCACCCCTCCACTTT.

The chain is built from TRBV20-1 and TRBJ2-7; 10 bases line up with TRBD1. CDR1 is DFQATT and CDR2 is SNEGSKA in the germline V gene (reference sequence). This CDR3 region has 13 residues. Losses at the gene ends were 6 bases for V and 5 bases for J; bases not matched to a gene: 7. CDR3 nucleotides: TGCAGTGCCCGGACAGGGGGATACCACGAGCAGTACTTC. It is translated as CSARTGGYHEQYF.

The rearrangement links TRBV29-1 to TRBJ1-2; possibly TRBD1 for D (5 bases). V was clipped by 2 bases and J by 3 bases, with 13 bases between them. The CDR3 totals 14 residues. Germline values: CDR1 SQVTM, CDR2 ANQGSEA. The CDR3 spells CSVESVETDYGYTF. The CDR3 DNA follows: TGCAGCGTTGAATCTGTCGAGACAGACTATGGCTACACCTTC.

The chain employs TRBV9 and TRBJ1-2; D unclear. Germline V gene sequence: CDR1 SGDLS, CDR2 YYNGEE. This CDR3 comprises 13 residues. V lost 0 bases, J lost 4 bases, and 7 bases lay in between. The CDR3: CASSVGQTYGYTF. For the CDR3, the DNA is TGTGCCAGCAGCGTAGGTCAGACCTATGGCTACACCTTC.

The chain links TRBV30 to TRBJ1-2, with a weak D call TRBD1 (6 bases). This CDR3 comprises 14 residues. The V gene's germline CDR1 is GTSNPN and CDR2 SVGIG (reference sequence). V dropped 1 base and J dropped 5 bases, with 14 bases sitting between them. The CDR3 here is CAWSGQGNWYGYTF. The CDR3 region has the DNA TGTGCCTGGAGTGGGCAGGGGAATTGGTATGGCTACACCTTC.

This chain uses TRBV10-3 with TRBJ2-7, with TRBD1 matching over 7 bases. The V segment lost 4 bases and the J segment 2 bases; nucleotides outside the gene matches: 5. Looked up from germline, CDR1 is ENHRY and CDR2 is SYGVKD. This CDR3 comprises 14 residues. This CDR3 reads CAISGTGVPYEQYF. The CDR3 DNA reads TGTGCCATCAGTGGGACAGGAGTTCCCTACGAGCAGTACTTC.

The chain links TRBV11-2 to TRBJ2-2; 10 bases fit TRBD2. This CDR3 has 17 residues. V trimming: 0 bases; J trimming: 4 bases; junction bases outside the gene matches: 5. The germline CDR1 and CDR2 sequences are SGHAT and FQNNGV. For the CDR3, the DNA is TGTGCCAGCAGCTTAGAGCTAGCGGGGGCGATCACCGGGGAGCTGTTTTTT. The encoded protein is CASSLELAGAITGELFF.

The rearrangement joins TRBV29-1 to TRBJ2-7, with unresolved D. The CDR3 consists of 15 residues. The ends were cut back, 2 bases at V and 0 bases at J, with 14 bases in the middle. From germline, CDR1 is SQVTM and CDR2 ANQGSEA. CDR3 region: CSVEIRAFRSYEQYF. As DNA, the CDR3 is TGCAGCGTTGAAATAAGGGCCTTCCGCTCCTACGAGCAGTACTTC.

The J gene is TRBJ1-5, the V gene TRBV7-9, with D maybe TRBD1 (5 bases). The CDR3 runs to 13 residues. Germline-derived CDR1 and CDR2 are SEHNR and FQNEAQ (reference sequence). Trimming shortened V by 3 bases and J by 3 bases, and 6 bases separated the two germline ends. CDR3: CASSLTDNQPQHF. CDR3 bases: TGTGCCAGCAGCTTGACAGACAATCAGCCCCAGCATTTT. Full variable domain (missing parts from reference TRBV7-9 and TRBJ1-5): DTGVSQNPRHKITKRGQNVTFRCDPISEHNRLYWYRQTLGQGPEFLTYFQNEAQLEKSRLLSDRFSAERPKGSFSTLEIQRTEQGDSAMYLCASSLTDNQPQHFGDGTRLSIL.

This chain uses TRBV20-1 with TRBJ2-1; no firm D call. The V and J ends lost 0 bases and 4 bases respectively, with 7 bases between them. The CDR3 sequence is 13 residues long. CDR1 and CDR2 (germline): DFQATT, SNEGSKA (reference sequence). For the CDR3, the DNA is TGCAGTGCTAGAGATGGGCTTTACAATGAGCAGTTCTTC. Its translation is CSARDGLYNEQFF.

The chain uses TRBV6-6 and TRBJ2-7, with D maybe TRBD2 (5 bases). CDR1 is MNHNY, CDR2 SVGAGI, per germline (reference sequence). The V and J ends lost 10 bases and 0 bases respectively, with 7 bases between them. The CDR3 is made up of 11 amino acids. The chain's CDR3 is CAIGDSYEQYF. CDR3 sequence (DNA): TGTGCCATCGGGGACTCCTACGAGCAGTACTTC.